The 12 T cell receptor beta chains presented below share a single source sample, sequenced in a study of T cell repertoires in aging, cancer and after chemotherapy. Rearranged V-D-J TRB sequences were amplified with a mixed TRB-A/B primer pool. A single record per CDR3 protein comes from TCRdb applying MiXCR to the multiplex PCR reads. This sample has more than 2,500 distinct CDR3 sequences, with more than 20% found just once. Amplification of TCR beta used genomic DNA extracted from peripheral blood. Sequenced input: blood. The receptors come from a human donor with a solid tumor.

This clonotype qualifies as medium-sized (0.01 to 0.1%). This sequence joins TRBV19 and TRBJ2-5; a weak D match, TRBD2 (5 bases). The CDR3 totals 17 residues. The V gene lost 3 bases and the J gene lost 3 bases, with 20 bases spanning the gap. Looked up from germline, CDR1 is LNHDA and CDR2 is SQIVND (reference sequence). CDR3 in amino acids: CASSIGVLALAEETQYF. The CDR3 bases are TGTGCCAGTAGTATTGGAGTCTTGGCGCTAGCCGAAGAGACCCAGTACTTC.

By share, this clonotype ranks as medium-sized. The CDR3, as DNA: TGTGCCAGCAGTCTAACGGTGGGTGGCAATCAGCCCCAGCATTTT. Translation gives CASSLTVGGNQPQHF. The rearrangement uses TRBV27 and TRBJ1-5; no reliable D call. Germline CDR1 is MNHEY and CDR2 is SMNVEV (reference sequence). This CDR3 spans 15 amino acids. Trimming removed 5 bases from V and 2 bases from J, with 13 bases in between.

Judged by abundance, this clonotype is large (0.1 to 1%). The V and J genes are TRBV19 and TRBJ1-2; possibly TRBD1 for D (5 bases). Trimming cost V 4 bases and J 2 bases, with 14 bases left between them. Germline assignment: CDR1 LNHDA and CDR2 SQIVND (reference sequence). This CDR3 contains 15 residues. CDR3 in amino acids: CASSTLGAENYGYTF. In nucleotides, the CDR3 is TGTGCCAGTAGTACCCTCGGGGCAGAAAACTATGGCTACACCTTC. The whole variable domain, remainder taken from reference TRBV19 and TRBJ1-2, is DGGITQSPKYLFRKEGQNVTLSCEQNLNHDAMYWYRQDPGQGLRLIYYSQIVNDFQKGDIAEGYSVSREKKESFPLTVTSAQKNPTAFYLCASSTLGAENYGYTFGSGTRLTVV.

This rearrangement joins TRBV28 to TRBJ1-5; TRBD1 agrees at 7 bases. The CDR3 is 15 amino acids. The germline V gene has CDR1 MDHEN and CDR2 SYDVKM. V trimming: 2 bases; J trimming: 7 bases; junction bases outside the gene matches: 8. The CDR3 DNA reads as TGTGCCAGCAGTTTAGGGGACAGACAAGGGCAGCCCCAGCATTTT. It codes for CASSLGDRQGQPQHF.

A note on this clonotype: A junction boundary mismatches the germline segment, possibly from a read error. V usage is TRBV27 and J usage is TRBJ2-1, with 15 bases that match TRBD2. Per the germline V gene, CDR1 is MNHEY and CDR2 is SMNVEV (reference sequence). CDR3 size: 15 residues. CDR3 residues: CASSRPGLAGGEQFF. The CDR3 DNA follows: TGCGCCAGCAGTCGTCCGGGACTAGCGGGAGGTGAGCAGTTCTTC.

This clonotype is medium-sized within its sample. The chain links TRBV18 to TRBJ1-4; 8 positions match TRBD1. Germline CDR1 KGHSH, CDR2 LQKENI. The CDR3 is made up of 14 amino acids. Trimming cost V 6 bases and J 7 bases; bases outside gene matches: 7. CDR3 amino acids: CASSPDRALEKLFF. CDR3 DNA sequence: TGTGCCAGCTCTCCGGACAGGGCGCTTGAAAAACTGTTTTTT.

The CDR3 nucleotides read TGTGCCAGCAGCTCCCACACAGGGGGCGAGCAGTACTTC. As protein: CASSSHTGGEQYF. This sequence joins TRBV27 and TRBJ2-7; 8 nucleotides match TRBD1. CDR1 and CDR2 (germline): MNHEY, SMNVEV (reference sequence). The CDR3 runs 13 residues. Trimming cost V 6 bases and J 6 bases; bases outside gene matches: 7.

The sample holds a few counts of this clonotype. This sequence joins TRBV20-1 and TRBJ2-4, with D possibly being TRBD2 (6 bases). This CDR3 is built from 17 residues. The V and J ends lost 1 base and 0 bases respectively, with 16 bases between them. Germline V gene data show CDR1 as DFQATT and CDR2 as SNEGSKA (reference sequence). CDR3 sequence reads: CSARAGGRTLAKNIQYF. DNA of the CDR3: TGCAGTGCTAGAGCTGGGGGGAGGACCTTAGCCAAAAACATTCAGTACTTC.

Comment on this clonotype: This may come from a read error, since a much larger clone is one base off. The rearrangement joins TRBV12-3 or TRBV12-4 to TRBJ2-7; D possibly corresponds to TRBD1 (5 bases). The length of the CDR3 is 15 residues. Trimming removed 2 bases at V and 4 bases at J, with 15 bases between. In DNA, the CDR3 is TGTGCCAGCAGTTTAATACATGGGGCGCGTTACGAGCAGTACTTC. Amino acids: CASSLIHGARYEQYF.

This clonotype is deemed medium-sized. The rearrangement links TRBV19 to TRBJ1-1, with TRBD1 identical over 7 bases. Unmatched junction bases numbered 9, after V lost 4 bases and J lost 1 base. The CDR3 length is 16 residues. Germline V gene data show CDR1 as LNHDA and CDR2 as SQIVND (reference sequence). The CDR3 DNA follows: TGTGCCAGTAGTACCCGGACAGGACAAGGGAACACTGAAGCTTTCTTT. Residues: CASSTRTGQGNTEAFF. Complete variable domain (other parts from reference TRBV19 and TRBJ1-1): DGGITQSPKYLFRKEGQNVTLSCEQNLNHDAMYWYRQDPGQGLRLIYYSQIVNDFQKGDIAEGYSVSREKKESFPLTVTSAQKNPTAFYLCASSTRTGQGNTEAFFGQGTRLTVV.

This clonotype has just a few counts. The rearrangement uses TRBV24-1 and TRBJ2-4, with D perhaps being TRBD1 or TRBD2 (6 bases each). This CDR3 comprises 13 residues. Germline values: CDR1 KGHDR, CDR2 SFDVKD. The V and J ends lost 0 bases and 12 bases respectively, with 11 bases between them. The CDR3 loop reads CATSDLWGANQYF. CDR3 nucleotides: TGTGCCACCAGTGATTTGTGGGGGGCTAATCAGTACTTC.

By proportion, this clonotype is medium-sized. The CDR3 DNA sequence: TGTGCCAGCAGTTTTATGGAGGGAACATTTACAAATTCACCCCTCCACTTT. Its translation: CASSFMEGTFTNSPLHF. The V gene is TRBV27, the J gene TRBJ1-6; no definite D call. Trimming removed 3 bases at V and 7 bases at J, with 19 bases between. CDR1 is MNHEY, CDR2 SMNVEV, per germline (reference sequence). This CDR3 comprises 17 residues.